The sequence of this TCR beta chain was determined in a study of T-cell memory formation after mild COVID-19. Study summary: Most TCR clusters belonged to a single donor. The study's findings and limits: Cross-reactive memory seemingly joined, as some responding clones were found in pre-infection memory.

One entry per CDR3 protein results from TCRdb running MiXCR on the 5' RACE reads. This repertoire shows roughly 600,000 distinct CDR3 sequences, under 20% found once; its top ten account for around 13%. This clonotype was counted between two and nine times. The antigen is unknown. This sequence was found in an adult woman who had mild COVID-19 (a few samples of this study predate the infection). Cell type and time point are not known. The sample consisted of PBMCs or a T cell subset sorted from them (not recorded which).

The CDR3 sequence is CASQRGPNNEQFF. As DNA, the CDR3 is TGTGCCAGTCAAAGGGGACCTAACAATGAGCAGTTCTTC. This sequence joins TRBV6-5 and TRBJ2-1; D is perhaps TRBD1 or TRBD2 (5 bases each). The CDR3 spans 13 residues. From germline, CDR1 is MNHEY and CDR2 SVGAGI. Trimming took 9 bases from V and 5 from J, leaving 14 bases between them.